These 20 T cell receptor beta chains originate from one sample sequenced in a study of T-cell reconstitution after alpha-beta-depleted transplantation in children. Preparation of the TCRbeta library was carried out with unique molecular identifiers. TCRdb re-analysed the PCR reads in MiXCR, keeping a single row per CDR3 protein. Seen here are 600,000 to 800,000 distinct CDR3 sequences, over 10% observed once, and the top ten hold 0.79%. Sequenced material: PBMCs, taken before TCRalphabeta/CD19-depleted stem cell transplant. The source is a girl aged 2 to 10 with congenital amegakaryocytic thrombocytopenia, due to receive a stem cell transplant.

This clonotype came up many times. The chain couples TRBV28 to TRBJ1-2, with D possibly matching TRBD1 (5 bases). CDR1 is MDHEN and CDR2 is SYDVKM in the germline V gene. CDR3 length: 13 amino acids. V was clipped by 3 bases and J by 8 bases, with 13 bases between them. The CDR3 DNA follows: TGTGCCAGCAGTTTTAGCGGGGCGGGAGGCTACACCTTC. This sequence encodes CASSFSGAGGYTF.

V gene TRBV12-3 or TRBV12-4 combines with J gene TRBJ2-3, with TRBD2 identical over 12 bases. This CDR3 contains 15 residues. V lost 4 bases, J lost 5 bases, and 4 bases stayed unmatched. CDR3 nucleotide sequence: TGTGCCAGCAGTTCCGGGACTAGCGGGTTAGATACGCAGTATTTT. Residues: CASSSGTSGLDTQYF.

This clonotype has only a few counts. The rearrangement links TRBV5-1 to TRBJ1-1; possible D gene TRBD1, 5 bases. The germline CDR1 and CDR2 sequences are SGHRS and YFSETQ. CDR3 size: 15 residues. The ends were cut back, 0 bases at V and 4 bases at J, with 13 bases in the middle. CDR3 coding DNA: TGCGCCAGCAGCTTGGGACGCACCGGGGGCACTGAAGCTTTCTTT. It encodes CASSLGRTGGTEAFF.

This clonotype has just a few counts. The chain combines TRBV7-2 with TRBJ1-1, with a possible D match to TRBD1 (5 bases). The CDR3 consists of 11 residues. V gave up 9 bases and J gave up 2 bases, with 7 bases separating them. Germline V gives CDR1 SGHTA, CDR2 FQGNSA. The CDR3 sequence: CARGRNTEAFF. Written as DNA, the CDR3 is TGTGCCAGGGGACGTAACACTGAAGCTTTCTTT.

The table lists this clonotype with many counts. V and J are TRBV15 and TRBJ2-3; D may be TRBD2 (5 bases). Germline CDR1 is LNHNV and CDR2 is YYDKDF (reference sequence). The CDR3 spans 13 residues. V lost 3 bases, J lost 6 bases, and 10 bases lay in between. This CDR3 reads CATSRRVEDTQYF. In nucleotides, the CDR3 is TGTGCCACCAGCAGGCGGGTCGAGGATACGCAGTATTTT.

At least ten counts were recorded for this clonotype. This sequence joins TRBV4-1 and TRBJ2-2; possible D gene TRBD1, 6 bases. This CDR3 spans 19 amino acids. CDR1 and CDR2 from the germline V gene are MGHRA and YSYEKL. V was shortened by 3 bases and J by 0 bases, with 20 bases between the two germline ends. The CDR3 sequence: CASSHLGWGPRPNTGELFF. The DNA for the CDR3 is TGCGCCAGCAGCCATCTAGGATGGGGGCCTCGACCGAACACCGGGGAGCTGTTTTTT.

The chain combines TRBV5-1 with TRBJ2-7; 9 nucleotides agree with TRBD1. The germline V gene encodes CDR1 SGHRS and CDR2 YFSETQ. Trimming removed 4 bases from V and 3 bases from J; junction bases left unmatched: 5. CDR3 size: 14 residues. CDR3 protein: CASSMGQGGYEQYF. CDR3 DNA: TGCGCCAGCAGCATGGGACAGGGAGGCTACGAGCAGTACTTC.

The sample holds a few counts of this clonotype. The CDR3 loop reads CASSSPGVSNIQYF. The CDR3 coding sequence is TGTGCCAGCAGTTCCCCAGGGGTATCAAACATTCAGTACTTC. The V and J genes are TRBV27 and TRBJ2-4; the D gene is possibly TRBD1 (6 bases). The germline CDR1 and CDR2 sequences are MNHEY and SMNVEV (reference sequence). Trimming took off 4 bases at V and 6 bases at J, with 13 bases between the two ends. The CDR3 is made up of 14 amino acids.

Ten or more counts support this clonotype. The rearrangement uses TRBV7-2 and TRBJ2-7; D uncertain. V shed 1 base and J shed 2 bases, with 12 bases lying between them. Per the germline V gene, CDR1 is SGHTA and CDR2 is FQGNSA. The CDR3 totals 15 residues. CDR3 protein: CASSLEASRPYEQYF. CDR3 DNA sequence: TGTGCCAGCAGCTTAGAGGCTAGTAGGCCCTACGAGCAGTACTTC. The complete variable domain, with remaining parts taken from reference TRBV7-2 and TRBJ2-7, reads GAGVSQSPSNKVTEKGKDVELRCDPISGHTALYWYRQSLGQGLEFLIYFQGNSAPDKSGLPSDRFSAERTGGSVSTLTIQRTQQEDSAVYLCASSLEASRPYEQYFGPGTRLTVT.

This clonotype has a count of ten or more. This chain joins TRBV10-3 and TRBJ2-1, with 9 positions matching TRBD2. The CDR3 has 15 residues. Germline CDR1 ENHRY, CDR2 SYGVKD. V lost 3 bases to trimming and J lost 5 bases; unmatched junction nucleotides: 5. In nucleotides, the CDR3 is TGTGCCATCAGTGATGGGCGGGAGGGCGACAATGAGCAGTTCTTC. The encoded protein is CAISDGREGDNEQFF.

The sample holds many counts of this clonotype. The V and J genes are TRBV12-3 or TRBV12-4 and TRBJ2-3; D possibly corresponds to TRBD2 (5 bases). The CDR3 extends over 14 amino acids. Trimming took off 2 bases at V and 4 bases at J, with 10 bases between the two ends. Here the CDR3 reads CASSLPGSPDTQYF. CDR3 coding DNA: TGTGCCAGCAGTTTACCGGGGTCCCCAGATACGCAGTATTTT.

This clonotype was detected ten times or more. This chain uses TRBV6-1 with TRBJ2-6; D possibly corresponds to TRBD2 (6 bases). The CDR3 extends over 15 amino acids. V dropped 2 bases and J dropped 2 bases, with 7 bases sitting between them. CDR1 is MNHNS, CDR2 SASEGT, per germline. The CDR3 reads CASSESGAGANVLTF. CDR3 DNA: TGTGCCAGCAGTGAATCGGGGGCTGGGGCCAACGTCCTGACTTTC.

This clonotype was picked up one time. The chain links TRBV29-1 to TRBJ2-1; D tentatively reads TRBD1 or TRBD2 (5 bases each). The CDR3 runs to 16 residues. The germline gives CDR1 SQVTM, CDR2 ANQGSEA. Trimming took 8 bases from V and 6 from J, leaving 26 bases between them. In DNA, the CDR3 is TGCAGCCCGGGGCGGACCGCGGTTATTAGACCCAATGAGCAGTTCTTC. Its protein product is CSPGRTAVIRPNEQFF.

This chain uses TRBV20-1 with TRBJ2-5; TRBD2 is a possible D gene (6 bases). The length of the CDR3 is 14 residues. The V end lost 3 bases, the J end lost 1 base, and 12 bases lay between the germline ends. Germline CDR1 DFQATT, CDR2 SNEGSKA (reference sequence). CDR3 protein: CSASSGLIQETQYF. CDR3 DNA sequence: TGCAGTGCTAGTTCGGGACTTATCCAAGAGACCCAGTACTTC.

The CDR3 region is CASGPGVGAIYGYTF. The CDR3, as DNA: TGTGCCAGCGGCCCTGGGGTAGGGGCTATCTATGGCTACACCTTC. J is TRBJ1-2 and V is TRBV28; tentative D call: TRBD1 (5 bases). The germline CDR1 and CDR2 sequences are MDHEN and SYDVKM. Deletions cut 8 bases from V and 4 bases from J, with 20 bases between. The CDR3 covers 15 residues.

The V gene is TRBV6-1, the J gene TRBJ2-2, with no clear D. There are 12 residues in the CDR3. Germline V gene sequence: CDR1 MNHNS, CDR2 SASEGT. Trimming pared 1 base from V and 8 bases from J, leaving 5 bases between. Here the CDR3 DNA reads TGTGCCAGCAGTGAAGTTAGGGGGGAGCTGTTTTTT. As protein: CASSEVRGELFF.

This chain uses TRBV11-2 with TRBJ1-2; 9 bases fit TRBD1. This CDR3 is 15 amino acids long. V was clipped by 7 bases and J by 4 bases; unmatched bases: 10. CDR1 and CDR2 (germline): SGHAT, FQNNGV. CDR3 sequence (DNA): TGTGCCAGCACTCTGGGACAGGGAGGCGGCTATGGCTACACCTTC. As protein: CASTLGQGGGYGYTF.

This clonotype showed up many times. V is TRBV5-1 and J is TRBJ2-3; D gene unclear. Germline CDR1 reads SGHRS; CDR2 reads YFSETQ. Trimming removed 0 bases at V and 4 bases at J, with 9 bases between. CDR3 length equals 14 residues. This chain's CDR3 is CASSLEVRPDTQYF. In DNA form, the CDR3 reads TGCGCCAGCAGCTTGGAAGTCCGACCAGATACGCAGTATTTT.

In its sample, this clonotype was seen many times. The chain is built from TRBV20-1 and TRBJ2-5; TRBD2 might be the D (5 bases). Germline V CDR1 and CDR2: DFQATT, SNEGSKA (reference sequence). Trimming took off 7 bases at V and 0 bases at J, with 9 bases between the two ends. The CDR3 loop spans 12 amino acids. CDR3 nucleotide sequence: TGCAGTGGAGGACTTAACCAAGAGACCCAGTACTTC. This sequence encodes CSGGLNQETQYF.

There are many counts of this clonotype. The J gene is TRBJ1-3, the V gene TRBV12-3 or TRBV12-4; no definite D call. This CDR3 is built from 13 residues. V was pared by 8 bases and J by 0 bases, with 8 bases between. The CDR3 spells CASRGSSGNTIYF. The CDR3 DNA is TGTGCCAGCCGAGGCAGCTCTGGAAACACCATATATTTT.